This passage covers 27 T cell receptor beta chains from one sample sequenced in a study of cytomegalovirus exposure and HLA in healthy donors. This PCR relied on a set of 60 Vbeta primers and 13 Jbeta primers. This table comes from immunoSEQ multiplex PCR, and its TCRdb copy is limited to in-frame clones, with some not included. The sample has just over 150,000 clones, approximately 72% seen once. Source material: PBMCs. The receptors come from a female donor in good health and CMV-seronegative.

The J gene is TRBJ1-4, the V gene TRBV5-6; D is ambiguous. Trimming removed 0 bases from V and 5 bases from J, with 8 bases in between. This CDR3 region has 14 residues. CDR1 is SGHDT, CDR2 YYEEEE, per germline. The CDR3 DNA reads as TGTGCCAGCAGCTTGGTTGCGGGAAATGAAAAACTGTTTTTT. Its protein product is CASSLVAGNEKLFF.

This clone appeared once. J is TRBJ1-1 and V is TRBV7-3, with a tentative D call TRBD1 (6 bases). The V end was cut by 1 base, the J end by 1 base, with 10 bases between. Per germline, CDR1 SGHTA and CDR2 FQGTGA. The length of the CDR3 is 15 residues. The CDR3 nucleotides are TGTGCCAGCAGCTTAAATCAGGGGAAGAACACTGAAGCTTTCTTT. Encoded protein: CASSLNQGKNTEAFF.

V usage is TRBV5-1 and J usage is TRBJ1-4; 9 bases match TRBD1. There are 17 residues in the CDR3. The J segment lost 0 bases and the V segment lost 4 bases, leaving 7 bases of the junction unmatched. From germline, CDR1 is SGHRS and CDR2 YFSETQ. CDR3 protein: CASSQGQGPATNEKLFF. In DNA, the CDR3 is TGCGCCAGCAGCCAGGGACAGGGACCAGCAACTAATGAAAAACTGTTTTTT.

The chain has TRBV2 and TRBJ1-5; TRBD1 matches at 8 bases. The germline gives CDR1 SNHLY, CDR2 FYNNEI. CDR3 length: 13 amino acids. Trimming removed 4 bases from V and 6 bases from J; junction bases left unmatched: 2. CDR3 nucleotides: TGTGCCAGCAGTGGGACAGGGAGTCAGCCCCAGCATTTT. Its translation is CASSGTGSQPQHF.

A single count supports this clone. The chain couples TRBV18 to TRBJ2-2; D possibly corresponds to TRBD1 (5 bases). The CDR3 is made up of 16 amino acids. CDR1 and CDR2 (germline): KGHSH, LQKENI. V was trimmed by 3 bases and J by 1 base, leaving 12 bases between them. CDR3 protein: CASSPVGRVNTGELFF. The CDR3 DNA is TGTGCCAGCTCACCCGTGGGCAGGGTGAACACCGGGGAGCTGTTTTTT.

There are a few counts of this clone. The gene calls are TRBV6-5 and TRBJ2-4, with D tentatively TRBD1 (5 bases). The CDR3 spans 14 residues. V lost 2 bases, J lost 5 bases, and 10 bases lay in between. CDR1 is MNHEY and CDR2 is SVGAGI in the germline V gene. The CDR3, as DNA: TGTGCCAGCAGTTACGGGGTAGGGGAAAACATTCAGTACTTC. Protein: CASSYGVGENIQYF.

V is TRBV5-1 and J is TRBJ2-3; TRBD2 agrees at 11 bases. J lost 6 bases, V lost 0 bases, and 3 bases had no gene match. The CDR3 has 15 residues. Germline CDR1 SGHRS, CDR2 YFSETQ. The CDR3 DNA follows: TGCGCCAGCAGCTTGGCCCTAGCGGGGGGTGATACGCAGTATTTT. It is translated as CASSLALAGGDTQYF.

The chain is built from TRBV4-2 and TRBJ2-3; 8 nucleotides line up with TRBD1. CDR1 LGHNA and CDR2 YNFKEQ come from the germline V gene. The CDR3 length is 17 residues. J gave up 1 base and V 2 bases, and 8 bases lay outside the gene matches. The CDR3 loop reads CASSQNPPGQGTDTQYF. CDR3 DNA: TGTGCCAGCAGCCAAAATCCACCGGGACAGGGCACAGATACGCAGTATTTT.

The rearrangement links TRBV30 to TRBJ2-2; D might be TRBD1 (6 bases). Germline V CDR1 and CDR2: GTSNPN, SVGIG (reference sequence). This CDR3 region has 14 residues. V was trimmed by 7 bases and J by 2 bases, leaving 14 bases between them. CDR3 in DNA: TGTGCCTCCAAACTACAGGGAAACACCGGGGAGCTGTTTTTT. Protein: CASKLQGNTGELFF.

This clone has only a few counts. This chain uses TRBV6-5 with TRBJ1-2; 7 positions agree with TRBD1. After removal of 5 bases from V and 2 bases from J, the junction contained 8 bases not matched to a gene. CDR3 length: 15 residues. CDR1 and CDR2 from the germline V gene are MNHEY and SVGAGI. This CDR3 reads CASSPGDSQNYGYTF. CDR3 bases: TGTGCCAGCAGTCCCGGGGACAGCCAGAACTATGGCTACACCTTC.

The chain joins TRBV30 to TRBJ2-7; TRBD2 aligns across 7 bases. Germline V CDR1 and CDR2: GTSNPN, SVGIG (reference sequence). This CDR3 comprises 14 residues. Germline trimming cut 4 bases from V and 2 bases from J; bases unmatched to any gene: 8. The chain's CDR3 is CAWNRAGTPYEQYF. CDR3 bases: TGTGCCTGGAACCGAGCGGGAACACCCTACGAGCAGTACTTC.

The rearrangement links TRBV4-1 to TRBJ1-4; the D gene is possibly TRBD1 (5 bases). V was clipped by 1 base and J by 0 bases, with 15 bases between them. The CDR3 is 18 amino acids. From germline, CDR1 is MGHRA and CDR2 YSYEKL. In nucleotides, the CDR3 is TGCGCCAGCAGCCAAGGAGCGGGGGGATCCGCAACTAATGAAAAACTGTTTTTT. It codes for CASSQGAGGSATNEKLFF.

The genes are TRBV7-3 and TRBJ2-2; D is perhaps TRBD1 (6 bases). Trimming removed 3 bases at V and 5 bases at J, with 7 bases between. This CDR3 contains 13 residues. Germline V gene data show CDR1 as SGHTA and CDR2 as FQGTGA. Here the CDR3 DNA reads TGTGCCAGCAGCTTCGACAGGACCGGGGAGCTGTTTTTT. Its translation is CASSFDRTGELFF.

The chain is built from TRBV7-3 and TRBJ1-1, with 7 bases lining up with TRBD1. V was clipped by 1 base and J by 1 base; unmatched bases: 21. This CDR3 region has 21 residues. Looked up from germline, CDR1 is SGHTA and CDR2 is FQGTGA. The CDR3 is CASSLKGDFAGDRLRNTEAFF. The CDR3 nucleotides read TGTGCCAGCAGCTTAAAGGGCGACTTCGCAGGGGACAGATTGCGGAACACTGAAGCTTTCTTT.

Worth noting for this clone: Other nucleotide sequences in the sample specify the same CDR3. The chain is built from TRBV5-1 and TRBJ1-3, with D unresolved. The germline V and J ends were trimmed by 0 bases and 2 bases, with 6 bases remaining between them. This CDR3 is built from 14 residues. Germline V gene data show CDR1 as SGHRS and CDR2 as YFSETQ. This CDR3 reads CASSLVEAGNTIYF. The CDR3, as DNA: TGCGCCAGCAGCTTGGTGGAGGCTGGAAACACCATATATTTT.

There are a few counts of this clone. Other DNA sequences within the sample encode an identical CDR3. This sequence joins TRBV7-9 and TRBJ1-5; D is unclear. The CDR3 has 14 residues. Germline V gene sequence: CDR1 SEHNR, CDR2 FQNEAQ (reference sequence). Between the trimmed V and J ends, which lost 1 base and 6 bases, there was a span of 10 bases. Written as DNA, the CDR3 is TGTGCCAGCAGCTTAGGTAACGGTTTTCAGCCCCAGCATTTT. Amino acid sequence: CASSLGNGFQPQHF.

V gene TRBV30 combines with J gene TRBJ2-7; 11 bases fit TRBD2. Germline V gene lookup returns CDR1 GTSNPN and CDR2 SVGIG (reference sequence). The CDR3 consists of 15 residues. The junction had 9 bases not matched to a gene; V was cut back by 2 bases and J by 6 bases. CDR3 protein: CAWSKTLAGVSEQYF. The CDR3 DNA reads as TGTGCCTGGAGTAAAACACTAGCGGGAGTCTCCGAGCAGTACTTC.

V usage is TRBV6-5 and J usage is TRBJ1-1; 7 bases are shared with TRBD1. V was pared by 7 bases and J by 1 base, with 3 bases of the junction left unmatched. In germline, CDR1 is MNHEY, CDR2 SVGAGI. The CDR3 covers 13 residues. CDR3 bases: TGTGCCAGCAAGGGGGCAAGGAACACTGAAGCTTTCTTT. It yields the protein CASKGARNTEAFF.

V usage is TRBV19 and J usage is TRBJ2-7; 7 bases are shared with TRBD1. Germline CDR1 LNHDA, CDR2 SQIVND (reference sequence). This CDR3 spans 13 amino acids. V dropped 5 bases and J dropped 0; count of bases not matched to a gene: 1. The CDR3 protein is CASSYRGSYEQYF. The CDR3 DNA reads TGTGCCAGTAGTTACAGGGGCTCCTACGAGCAGTACTTC.

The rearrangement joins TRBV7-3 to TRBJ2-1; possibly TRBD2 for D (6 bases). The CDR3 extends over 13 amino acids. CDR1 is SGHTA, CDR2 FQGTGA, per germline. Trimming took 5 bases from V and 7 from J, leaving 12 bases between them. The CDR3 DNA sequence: TGTGCCAGCAGCGCGGACCGGGGGAATGAGCAGTTCTTC. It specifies CASSADRGNEQFF.

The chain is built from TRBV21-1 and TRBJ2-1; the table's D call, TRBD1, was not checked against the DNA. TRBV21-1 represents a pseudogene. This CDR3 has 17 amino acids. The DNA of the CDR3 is TGTGCCAGCAGCCCAGTGCAGGGCGAGACGATTAACAATGAGCAGTTCTTC. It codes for CASSPVQGETINNEQFF.

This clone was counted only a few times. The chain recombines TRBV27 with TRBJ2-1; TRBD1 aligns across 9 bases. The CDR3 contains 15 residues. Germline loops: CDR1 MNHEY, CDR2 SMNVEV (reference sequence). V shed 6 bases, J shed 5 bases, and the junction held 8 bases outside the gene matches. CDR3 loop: CASRTRTGVNNEQFF. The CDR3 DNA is TGTGCCAGCAGGACCCGGACAGGGGTCAACAATGAGCAGTTCTTC.

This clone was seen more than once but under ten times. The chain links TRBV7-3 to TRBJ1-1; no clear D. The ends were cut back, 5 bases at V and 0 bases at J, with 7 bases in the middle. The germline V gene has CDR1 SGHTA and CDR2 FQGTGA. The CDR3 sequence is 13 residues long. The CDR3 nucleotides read TGTGCCAGCAGCGCAAACATGAACACTGAAGCTTTCTTT. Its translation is CASSANMNTEAFF.

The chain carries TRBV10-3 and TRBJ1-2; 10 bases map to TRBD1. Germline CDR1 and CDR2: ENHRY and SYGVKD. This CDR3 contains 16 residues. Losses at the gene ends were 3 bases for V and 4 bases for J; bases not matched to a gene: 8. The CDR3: CAISEGTGAASYGYTF. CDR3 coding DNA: TGTGCCATCAGTGAAGGGACAGGGGCGGCCAGCTATGGCTACACCTTC.

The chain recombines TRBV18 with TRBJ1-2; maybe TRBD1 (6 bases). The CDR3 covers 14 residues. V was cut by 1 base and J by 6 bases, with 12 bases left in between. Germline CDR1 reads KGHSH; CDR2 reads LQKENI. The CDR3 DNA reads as TGTGCCAGCTCACCACGCAGGGGCGAAGATGGCTACACCTTC. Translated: CASSPRRGEDGYTF.

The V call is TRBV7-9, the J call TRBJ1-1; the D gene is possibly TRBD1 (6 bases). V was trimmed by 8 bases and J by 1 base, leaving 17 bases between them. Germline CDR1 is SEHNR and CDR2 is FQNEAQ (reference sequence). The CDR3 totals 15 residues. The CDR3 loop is CASERGTGRNTEAFF. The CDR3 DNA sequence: TGTGCCAGCGAAAGGGGAACAGGGAGGAACACTGAAGCTTTCTTT.

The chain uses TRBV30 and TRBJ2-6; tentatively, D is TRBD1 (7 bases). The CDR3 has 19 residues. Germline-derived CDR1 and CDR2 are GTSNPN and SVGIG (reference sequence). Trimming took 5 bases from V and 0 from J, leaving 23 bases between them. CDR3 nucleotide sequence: TGTGCCTGGGGGCCACCCCAATCCAGGGGGGTCTCTGGGGCCAACGTCCTGACTTTC. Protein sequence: CAWGPPQSRGVSGANVLTF.